Listed here is a single T cell receptor (beta chain). This CDR3 is 13 amino acids long. Germline values: CDR1 WSHSY, CDR2 SAAADI. V was clipped by 6 bases and J by 5 bases; unmatched bases: 2. Authors' analysis steps: Cell counts per sample came from amplifying reference gene primers. Data came from immunoSEQ multiplex PCR; TCRdb stores just in-frame clones and leaves some out. V and J calls and clone size come straight from that table; D and trimming were deduced from the DNA. This table holds 250,000 to 300,000 clones, around 84% found once. The data were taken from a study of blood T cell repertoires in COVID-19. Study details: The cDNA or gDNA used as material had been derived from T cells, B-cell-depleted T cells, or PBMCs.

The TCR sequence derives from a man aged 25-40 years with acute COVID-19. The sequencing input was PBMCs or T cells enriched from blood (not recorded which). This sequence joins TRBV10-2 and TRBJ2-5, with 11 bases identical to TRBD2. The CDR3 nucleotides are TGCGCCAGCAGGGGGACTAGCGGCGAGACCCAGTACTTC. This encodes CASRGTSGETQYF.